This record covers a single TCR beta chain. Its antigen is currently unknown. The authors extracted RNA and reverse transcribed it into cDNA as the sequencing template. TCRdb's copy holds only in-frame clones and misses some; the assay was immunoSEQ multiplex PCR. This table holds 100,000 to 150,000 clones, around 50% found once. Isolation of CD4+ and CD8+ T cells from PBMCs was achieved by sorting. J gave up 2 bases and V 5 bases, and 9 bases lay outside the gene matches. CDR3 length equals 16 residues. Looked up from germline, CDR1 is SGHRS and CDR2 is YFSETQ. The data were obtained in a study of CD8+ T cells in alopecia areata. Study-wide points: Lesional tissue from the scalp (especially in alopecia totalis/universalis) showed higher clonality than normal scalp.

The receptor was derived from a human donor with alopecia areata. This chain uses TRBV5-1 with TRBJ2-3, with TRBD1 matching over 9 bases. What was sequenced was NKG2D-low CD8+ T cells sorted from blood. The CDR3 DNA reads TGCGCCAGCAGGGACCCGGGACAGGGTCCCACAGATACGCAGTATTTT. It translates to CASRDPGQGPTDTQYF. Full variable domain (missing parts from reference TRBV5-1 and TRBJ2-3): KAGVTQTPRYLIKTRGQQVTLSCSPISGHRSVSWYQQTPGQGLQFLFEYFSETQRNKGNFPGRFSGRQFSNSRSEMNVSTLELGDSALYLCASRDPGQGPTDTQYFGPGTRLTVL.